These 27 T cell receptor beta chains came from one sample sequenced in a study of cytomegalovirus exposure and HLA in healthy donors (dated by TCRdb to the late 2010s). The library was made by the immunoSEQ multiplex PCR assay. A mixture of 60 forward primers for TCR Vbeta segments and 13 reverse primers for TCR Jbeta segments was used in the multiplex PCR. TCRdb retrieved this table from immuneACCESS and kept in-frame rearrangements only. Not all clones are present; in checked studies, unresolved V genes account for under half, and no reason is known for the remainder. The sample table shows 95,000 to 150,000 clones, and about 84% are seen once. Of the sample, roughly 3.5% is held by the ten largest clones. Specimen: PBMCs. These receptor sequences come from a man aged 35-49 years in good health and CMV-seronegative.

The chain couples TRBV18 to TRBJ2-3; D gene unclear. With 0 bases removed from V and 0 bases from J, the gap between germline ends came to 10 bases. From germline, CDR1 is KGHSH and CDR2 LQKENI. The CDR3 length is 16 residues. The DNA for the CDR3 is TGTGCCAGCTCACCACCCACCCGCGGTAGCACAGATACGCAGTATTTT. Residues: CASSPPTRGSTDTQYF. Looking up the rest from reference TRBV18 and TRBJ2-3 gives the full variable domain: NAGVMQNPRHLVRRRGQEARLRCSPMKGHSHVYWYRQLPEEGLKFMVYLQKENIIDESGMPKERFSAEFPKEGPSILRIQQVVRGDSAAYFCASSPPTRGSTDTQYFGPGTRLTVL.

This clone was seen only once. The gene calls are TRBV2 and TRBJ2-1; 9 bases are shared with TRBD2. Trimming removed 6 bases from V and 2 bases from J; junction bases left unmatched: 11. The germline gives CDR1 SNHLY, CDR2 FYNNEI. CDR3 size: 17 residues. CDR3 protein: CASRTISGGEPYNEQFF. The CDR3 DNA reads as TGTGCCAGCAGGACAATTAGCGGGGGTGAACCCTACAATGAGCAGTTCTTC.

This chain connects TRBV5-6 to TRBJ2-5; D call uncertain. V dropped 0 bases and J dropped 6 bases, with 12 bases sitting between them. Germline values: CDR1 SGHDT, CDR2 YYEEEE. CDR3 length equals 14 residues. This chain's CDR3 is CASSLGENLQTQYF. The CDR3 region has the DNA TGTGCCAGCAGCTTGGGTGAGAATTTGCAGACCCAGTACTTC.

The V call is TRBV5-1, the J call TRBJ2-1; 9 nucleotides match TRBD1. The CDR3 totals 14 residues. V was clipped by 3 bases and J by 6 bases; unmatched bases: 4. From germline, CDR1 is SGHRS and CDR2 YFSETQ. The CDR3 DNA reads TGCGCCAGCAGCTCCCAGACAGGGGGCAATGAGCAGTTCTTC. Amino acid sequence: CASSSQTGGNEQFF.

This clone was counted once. CDR3 sequence reads: CASSDRAGYTF. CDR3 DNA: TGTGCCAGCAGTGACAGGGCGGGCTACACCTTC. The genes are TRBV6-5 and TRBJ1-2, with 7 nucleotides matching TRBD1. CDR3 length: 11 residues. From germline, CDR1 is MNHEY and CDR2 SVGAGI. J lost 8 bases, V lost 5 bases, and 2 bases had no gene match.

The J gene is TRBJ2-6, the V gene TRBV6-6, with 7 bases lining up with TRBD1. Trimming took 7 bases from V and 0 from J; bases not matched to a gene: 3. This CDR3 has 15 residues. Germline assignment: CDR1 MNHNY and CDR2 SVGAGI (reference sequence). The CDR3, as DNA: TGTGCCAGCATTTCAGGGGGCTCTGGGGCCAACGTCCTGACTTTC. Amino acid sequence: CASISGGSGANVLTF.

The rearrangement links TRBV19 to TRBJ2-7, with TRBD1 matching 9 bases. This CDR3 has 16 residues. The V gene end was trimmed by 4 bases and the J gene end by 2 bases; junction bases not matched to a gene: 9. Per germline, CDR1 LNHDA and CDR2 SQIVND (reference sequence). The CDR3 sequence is CASSTPDRGSTYEQYF. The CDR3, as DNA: TGTGCCAGTAGTACCCCGGACAGGGGATCGACCTACGAGCAGTACTTC.

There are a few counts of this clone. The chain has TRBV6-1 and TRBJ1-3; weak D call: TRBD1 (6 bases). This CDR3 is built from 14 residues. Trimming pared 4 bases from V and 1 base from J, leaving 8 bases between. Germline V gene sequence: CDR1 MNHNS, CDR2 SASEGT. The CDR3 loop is CASSGGHSGNTIYF. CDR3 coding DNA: TGTGCCAGCAGTGGGGGACATTCTGGAAACACCATATATTTT.

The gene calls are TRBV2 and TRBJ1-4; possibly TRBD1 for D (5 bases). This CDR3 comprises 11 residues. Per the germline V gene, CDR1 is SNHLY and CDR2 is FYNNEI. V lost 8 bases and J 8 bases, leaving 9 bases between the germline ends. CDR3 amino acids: CASGGTEKLFF. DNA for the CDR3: TGTGCCAGCGGAGGGACCGAAAAACTGTTTTTT. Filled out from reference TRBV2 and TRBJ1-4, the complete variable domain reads EPEVTQTPSHQVTQMGQEVILRCVPISNHLYFYWYRQILGQKVEFLVSFYNNEISEKSEIFDDQFSVERPDGSNFTLKIRSTKLEDSAMYFCASGGTEKLFFGSGTQLSVL.

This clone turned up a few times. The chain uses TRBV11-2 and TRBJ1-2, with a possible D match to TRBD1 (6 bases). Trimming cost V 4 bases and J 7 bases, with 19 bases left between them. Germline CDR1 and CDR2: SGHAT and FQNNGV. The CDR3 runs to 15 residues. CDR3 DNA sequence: TGTGCCAGCAGCTCGGTCAGGCAGGGGTTCGTTGGCTACACCTTC. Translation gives CASSSVRQGFVGYTF.

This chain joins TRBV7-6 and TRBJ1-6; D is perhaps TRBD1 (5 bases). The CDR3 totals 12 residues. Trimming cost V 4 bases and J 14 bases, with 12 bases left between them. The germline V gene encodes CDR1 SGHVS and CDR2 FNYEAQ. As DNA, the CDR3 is TGTGCCAGCAGCTACGACAGAGCATCCCTCCACTTT. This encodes CASSYDRASLHF.

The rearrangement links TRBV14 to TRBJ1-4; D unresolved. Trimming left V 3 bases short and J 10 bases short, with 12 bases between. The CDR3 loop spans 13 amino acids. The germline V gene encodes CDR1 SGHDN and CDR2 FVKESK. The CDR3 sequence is CASSHRGEGKLFF. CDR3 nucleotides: TGTGCCAGCAGCCACAGAGGAGAAGGAAAACTGTTTTTT.

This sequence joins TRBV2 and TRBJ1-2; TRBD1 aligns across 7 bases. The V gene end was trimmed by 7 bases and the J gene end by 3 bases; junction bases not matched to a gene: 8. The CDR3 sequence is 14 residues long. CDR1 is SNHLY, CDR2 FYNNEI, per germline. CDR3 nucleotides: TGTGCCAGCACTCAAAACAGGGGCGACTATGGCTACACCTTC. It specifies CASTQNRGDYGYTF.

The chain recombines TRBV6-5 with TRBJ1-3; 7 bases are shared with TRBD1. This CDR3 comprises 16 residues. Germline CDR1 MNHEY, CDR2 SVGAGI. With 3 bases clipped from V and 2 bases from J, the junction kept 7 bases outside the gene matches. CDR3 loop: CASSYDRAETGNTIYF. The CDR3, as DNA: TGTGCCAGCAGTTATGACAGGGCTGAGACTGGAAACACCATATATTTT.

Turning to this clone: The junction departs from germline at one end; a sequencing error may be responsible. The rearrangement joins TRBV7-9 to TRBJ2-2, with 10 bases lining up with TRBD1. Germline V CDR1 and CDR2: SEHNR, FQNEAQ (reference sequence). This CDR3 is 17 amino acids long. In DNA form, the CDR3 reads TGTTCCAGCAGCTTAGGGTGGACAGGGGGAAACACCGGGGAGCTGTTTTTT. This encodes CSSSLGWTGGNTGELFF.

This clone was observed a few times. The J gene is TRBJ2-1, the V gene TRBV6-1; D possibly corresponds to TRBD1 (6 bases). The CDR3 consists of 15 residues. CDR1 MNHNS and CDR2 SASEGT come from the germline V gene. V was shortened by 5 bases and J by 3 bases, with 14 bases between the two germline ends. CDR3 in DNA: TGTGCCAGCAGTCAGACAGGTTTCTTCTACAATGAGCAGTTCTTC. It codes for CASSQTGFFYNEQFF.

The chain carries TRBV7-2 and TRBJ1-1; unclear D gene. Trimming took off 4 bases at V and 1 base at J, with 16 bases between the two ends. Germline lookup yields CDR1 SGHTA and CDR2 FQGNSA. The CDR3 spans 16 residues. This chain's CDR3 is CASSSSRLQRNTEAFF. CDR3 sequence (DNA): TGTGCCAGCAGCTCCTCAAGACTCCAGAGGAACACTGAAGCTTTCTTT.

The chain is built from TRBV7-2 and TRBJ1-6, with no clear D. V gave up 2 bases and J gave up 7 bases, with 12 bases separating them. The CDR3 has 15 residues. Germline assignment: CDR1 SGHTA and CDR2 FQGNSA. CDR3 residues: CASSLNQQPNSPLHF. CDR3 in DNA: TGTGCCAGCAGCTTAAATCAACAGCCAAATTCACCCCTCCACTTT.

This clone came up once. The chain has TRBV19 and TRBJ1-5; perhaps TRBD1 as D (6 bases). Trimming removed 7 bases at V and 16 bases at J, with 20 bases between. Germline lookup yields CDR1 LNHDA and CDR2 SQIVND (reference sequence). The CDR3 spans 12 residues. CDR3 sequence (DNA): TGTGCCAGTATGGGAGACAACCGGGACATACATTTT. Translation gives CASMGDNRDIHF. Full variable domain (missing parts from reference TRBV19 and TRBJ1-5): DGGITQSPKYLFRKEGQNVTLSCEQNLNHDAMYWYRQDPGQGLRLIYYSQIVNDFQKGDIAEGYSVSREKKESFPLTVTSAQKNPTAFYLCASMGDNRDIHFGDGTRLSIL.

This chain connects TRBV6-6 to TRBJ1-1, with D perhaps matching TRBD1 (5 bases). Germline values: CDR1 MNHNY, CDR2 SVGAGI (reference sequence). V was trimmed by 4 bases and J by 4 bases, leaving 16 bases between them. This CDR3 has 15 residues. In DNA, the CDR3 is TGTGCCAGCAGTTTCCCTCCGCAGGGAGGCACTGAAGCTTTCTTT. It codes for CASSFPPQGGTEAFF.

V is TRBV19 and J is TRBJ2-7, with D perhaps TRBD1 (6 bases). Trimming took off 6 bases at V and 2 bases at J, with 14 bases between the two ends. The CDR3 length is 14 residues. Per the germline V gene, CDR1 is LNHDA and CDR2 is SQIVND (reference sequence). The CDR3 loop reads CASSPTRTAYEQYF. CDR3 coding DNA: TGTGCCAGTAGCCCGACCAGGACAGCCTACGAGCAGTACTTC.

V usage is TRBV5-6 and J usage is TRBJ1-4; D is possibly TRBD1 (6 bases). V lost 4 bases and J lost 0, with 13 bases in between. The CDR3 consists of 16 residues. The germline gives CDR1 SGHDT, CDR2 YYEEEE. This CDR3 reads CASSLNPGATNEKLFF. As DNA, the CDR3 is TGTGCCAGCAGCCTAAATCCAGGGGCAACTAATGAAAAACTGTTTTTT.

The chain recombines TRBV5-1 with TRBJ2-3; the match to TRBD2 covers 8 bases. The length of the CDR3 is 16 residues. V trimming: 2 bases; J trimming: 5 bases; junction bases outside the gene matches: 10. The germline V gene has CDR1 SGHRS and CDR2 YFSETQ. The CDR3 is CASSFWTSPRIDTQYF. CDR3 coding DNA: TGCGCCAGCAGCTTCTGGACTAGCCCTAGGATAGATACGCAGTATTTT.

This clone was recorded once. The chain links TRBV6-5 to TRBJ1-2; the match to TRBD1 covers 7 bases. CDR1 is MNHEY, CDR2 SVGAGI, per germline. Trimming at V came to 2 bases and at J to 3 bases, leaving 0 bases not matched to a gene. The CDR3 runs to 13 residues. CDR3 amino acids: CASSYQGDYGYTF. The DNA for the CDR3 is TGTGCCAGCAGTTACCAGGGGGACTATGGCTACACCTTC.

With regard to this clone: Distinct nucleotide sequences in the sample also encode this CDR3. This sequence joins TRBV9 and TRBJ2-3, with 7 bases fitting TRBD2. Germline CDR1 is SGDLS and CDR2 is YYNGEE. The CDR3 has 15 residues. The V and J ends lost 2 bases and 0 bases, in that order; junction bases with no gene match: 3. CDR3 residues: CASSVGGGSTDTQYF. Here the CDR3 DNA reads TGTGCCAGCAGCGTGGGCGGGGGAAGCACAGATACGCAGTATTTT.

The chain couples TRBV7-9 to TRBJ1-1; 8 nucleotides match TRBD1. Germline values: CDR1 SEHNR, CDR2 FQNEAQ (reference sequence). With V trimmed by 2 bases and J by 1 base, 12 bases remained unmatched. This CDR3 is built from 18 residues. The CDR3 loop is CASSLTWGRGRWNTEAFF. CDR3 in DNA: TGTGCCAGCAGCTTAACCTGGGGCAGGGGGCGTTGGAACACTGAAGCTTTCTTT.

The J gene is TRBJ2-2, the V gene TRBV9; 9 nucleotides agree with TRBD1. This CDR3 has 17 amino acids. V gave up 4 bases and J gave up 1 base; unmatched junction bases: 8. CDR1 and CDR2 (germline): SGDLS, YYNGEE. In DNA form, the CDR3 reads TGTGCCAGCAGCACGGGACAGGGTGCGGTGAACACCGGGGAGCTGTTTTTT. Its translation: CASSTGQGAVNTGELFF.